The 26 T cell receptor beta chains reported below all come from one sample, sequenced in a study of T cells in Graves' hyperthyroidism and ophthalmopathy. From RNA transcripts, TCR beta CDR3 regions were amplified. A first-round RT-PCR of the TCR CDR3 used the HTBI primer set. TCRdb redid the calling of the multiplex PCR reads with MiXCR, one entry per CDR3 protein. Of under 350,000 distinct CDR3 sequences in the sample, roughly 20% were seen once. The sample comprised blood. The source is a woman between 45 and 65 years old with Graves' hyperthyroidism.

This clonotype was seen at least ten times. The chain links TRBV27 to TRBJ1-1; D is perhaps TRBD1 (5 bases). This CDR3 comprises 14 residues. The germline gives CDR1 MNHEY, CDR2 SMNVEV (reference sequence). Trimming pared 5 bases from V and 1 base from J, leaving 11 bases between. The CDR3 region is CASSPRDGNTEAFF. The CDR3, as DNA: TGTGCCAGCAGTCCGAGGGACGGGAACACTGAAGCTTTCTTT.

V and J are TRBV7-9 and TRBJ1-1; a weak D match, TRBD1 (6 bases). V lost 4 bases and J lost 7, with 19 bases in between. CDR1 SEHNR and CDR2 FQNEAQ come from the germline V gene (reference sequence). The CDR3 contains 15 residues. The CDR3 region has the DNA TGTGCCAGCAGCTCCTGGGACAAGGGAGGCATTGAAGCTTTCTTT. Translated, it gives CASSSWDKGGIEAFF.

This clonotype was counted ten times or more. This chain uses TRBV12-3 or TRBV12-4 with TRBJ1-1; possibly TRBD1 for D (6 bases). CDR3 length equals 13 residues. The V gene lost 5 bases and the J gene lost 5 bases, with 12 bases spanning the gap. The CDR3 reads CASSPRGGTEAFF. The CDR3 nucleotides are TGTGCCAGCAGTCCCAGGGGTGGGACTGAAGCTTTCTTT.

This clonotype was counted a single time. The chain recombines TRBV5-1 with TRBJ2-6, with D unclear. V was cut by 5 bases and J by 2 bases, with 8 bases left in between. The CDR3 length is 14 residues. The germline CDR1 and CDR2 sequences are SGHRS and YFSETQ. CDR3 DNA sequence: TGCGCCAGCAGGCCCCTGACTGGGGCCAACGTCCTGACTTTC. Residues: CASRPLTGANVLTF.

This clonotype was recorded many times. V is TRBV7-3 and J is TRBJ2-1; D gene ambiguous. The V end lost 0 bases, the J end lost 6 bases, and 6 bases lay between the germline ends. The CDR3 runs 13 residues. The germline V gene has CDR1 SGHTA and CDR2 FQGTGA. The CDR3, as DNA: TGTGCCAGCAGCTTAACTGAGGCCAATGAGCAGTTCTTC. Residues: CASSLTEANEQFF.

Many counts were recorded for this clonotype. This sequence joins TRBV12-3 or TRBV12-4 and TRBJ1-1, with D maybe TRBD1 (5 bases). The ends were cut back, 4 bases at V and 5 bases at J, with 11 bases in the middle. The CDR3 covers 13 residues. The CDR3 protein is CASSSEWGTEAFF. CDR3 DNA: TGTGCCAGCAGTTCAGAGTGGGGGACTGAAGCTTTCTTT.

Ten or more counts support this clonotype. V and J are TRBV5-1 and TRBJ1-1; D is undetermined. Germline CDR1 SGHRS, CDR2 YFSETQ. This CDR3 spans 14 amino acids. The V and J ends lost 7 bases and 5 bases respectively, with 18 bases between them. CDR3 nucleotides: TGCGCCAGCTCCCCACATGAGGAGGCGACTGAAGCTTTCTTT. Protein sequence: CASSPHEEATEAFF.

The chain recombines TRBV5-4 with TRBJ1-2, with TRBD1 matching over 9 bases. V lost 4 bases, J lost 14 bases, and 18 bases stayed unmatched. The germline V gene has CDR1 SGHNT and CDR2 YYREEE (reference sequence). This CDR3 region has 15 residues. CDR3 sequence reads: CASSPIFPGQGSRTF. The CDR3 DNA follows: TGTGCCAGCAGCCCAATTTTCCCGGGACAGGGTTCGAGGACCTTC. The complete variable domain, with remaining parts taken from reference TRBV5-4 and TRBJ1-2, reads ETGVTQSPTHLIKTRGQQVTLRCSSQSGHNTVSWYQQALGQGPQFIFQYYREEENGRGNFPPRFSGLQFPNYSSELNVNALELDDSALYLCASSPIFPGQGSRTFGSGTRLTVV.

This chain connects TRBV20-1 to TRBJ2-5; either TRBD1 or TRBD2 may fit D (5 bases each). The J call is doubtful: the DNA matches TRBJ2-1 better. This CDR3 region has 16 residues. Looked up from germline, CDR1 is DFQATT and CDR2 is SNEGSKA (reference sequence). For the CDR3, the DNA is TGCAGTGCTAGAGGGGACGGGATGTCCCTCCAAGAGACCCAGTTCTTC. Translation: CSARGDGMSLQETQFF.

This clonotype has at least ten counts. This sequence joins TRBV20-1 and TRBJ2-7; D perhaps matches TRBD1 (6 bases). Germline-derived CDR1 and CDR2 are DFQATT and SNEGSKA (reference sequence). CDR3 length: 14 residues. V was shortened by 0 bases and J by 3 bases, with 12 bases between the two germline ends. The CDR3 DNA is TGCAGTGCTAGAGATGGGGAAGGGGGCTACGAGCAGTACGTC. Its translation: CSARDGEGGYEQYV.

This clonotype occurred a few times. The rearrangement links TRBV6-5 to TRBJ2-3, with unresolved D. CDR3 size: 17 residues. CDR1 MNHEY and CDR2 SVGAGI come from the germline V gene. Trimming left V 0 bases short and J 4 bases short, with 17 bases between. Written as DNA, the CDR3 is TGTGCCAGCAGTTACTCCTACGGTTTAATAGTGCCAGATACGCAGTATTTT. Its protein is CASSYSYGLIVPDTQYF.

A word on this clonotype: At one end the junction does not follow the germline gene, possibly because of a read error. The chain recombines TRBV3-1 with TRBJ2-3; 15 bases fit TRBD2. The CDR3 loop spans 17 amino acids. Germline V gene data show CDR1 as LGHDT and CDR2 as YNNKEL (reference sequence). CDR3 nucleotide sequence: TGTACCAGCAGCCAAGGACTAGCGGGAGGGGTCACAGATACGCAGTATTTT. The encoded protein is CTSSQGLAGGVTDTQYF.

The chain recombines TRBV30 with TRBJ1-2, with TRBD1 matching 7 bases. Unmatched junction bases numbered 7, after V lost 5 bases and J lost 4 bases. The CDR3 has 13 residues. Germline CDR1 is GTSNPN and CDR2 is SVGIG (reference sequence). CDR3 nucleotides: TGTGCCTGGGAACAACAGGGGAGCTATGGCTACACCTTC. Translation: CAWEQQGSYGYTF.

This clonotype was counted only a few times. The chain carries TRBV28 and TRBJ2-1; the D is unclear. V was clipped by 5 bases and J by 10 bases, with 9 bases between them. Germline V gene data show CDR1 as MDHEN and CDR2 as SYDVKM. The CDR3 spans 11 residues. Written as DNA, the CDR3 is TGTGCCAGCAGTAAACTGGACGAGCAGTTCTTC. Translating gives CASSKLDEQFF.

This clonotype was observed at least ten times. As DNA, the CDR3 is TGTGCCAGCAGCTTAATCGCTCTAGCGGGGGGCGTCGGGGATACGCAGTATTTT. The encoded protein is CASSLIALAGGVGDTQYF. The chain links TRBV7-3 to TRBJ2-3; 11 bases are a match to TRBD2. Trimming removed 1 base from V and 6 bases from J; junction bases left unmatched: 12. This CDR3 is built from 18 residues. The V gene's germline CDR1 is SGHTA and CDR2 FQGTGA.

Ten or more counts support this clonotype. The gene calls are TRBV28 and TRBJ2-5, with a tentative D call TRBD1 (6 bases). The CDR3 sequence is 13 residues long. V was cut by 5 bases and J by 6 bases, with 13 bases left in between. Looked up from germline, CDR1 is MDHEN and CDR2 is SYDVKM. This CDR3 is CASSAPQGKTQYF. CDR3 sequence (DNA): TGTGCCAGCAGTGCTCCCCAGGGGAAGACCCAGTACTTC.

The table lists this clonotype with a few counts. V gene TRBV20-1 combines with J gene TRBJ1-2, with a possible D match to TRBD1 (6 bases). The germline V and J ends were trimmed by 4 bases and 2 bases, with 11 bases remaining between them. The CDR3 totals 13 residues. Germline-derived CDR1 and CDR2 are DFQATT and SNEGSKA (reference sequence). This CDR3 reads CSANEQGNYGYTF. The CDR3 bases are TGCAGTGCTAACGAACAGGGCAACTATGGCTACACCTTC.

This sequence joins TRBV27 and TRBJ2-7; weak D call: TRBD1 (6 bases). The V gene's germline CDR1 is MNHEY and CDR2 SMNVEV (reference sequence). The CDR3 has 16 amino acids. Trimming removed 0 bases from V and 2 bases from J, with 14 bases in between. The CDR3 bases are TGTGCCAGCAGTTTATCGGGGCAGGGGCTCCCCTACGAGCAGTACGTC. Its translation is CASSLSGQGLPYEQYV.

This CDR3 is CASSLGGAARNEAFF. CDR3 nucleotides: TGTGCCAGCAGCTTAGGAGGCGCTGCGCGGAATGAAGCTTTCTTT. The chain links TRBV7-2 to TRBJ1-1, with no clear D. V was pared by 1 base and J by 7 bases, with 16 bases between. CDR1 is SGHTA and CDR2 is FQGNSA in the germline V gene. This CDR3 region has 15 residues.

This chain joins TRBV18 and TRBJ2-3, with TRBD2 matching 16 bases. The CDR3 runs 19 residues. Germline CDR1 KGHSH, CDR2 LQKENI. The V gene end was trimmed by 2 bases and the J gene end by 4 bases; junction bases not matched to a gene: 9. The CDR3 here is CASSPESGLAGGPSDTQYF. The CDR3 region has the DNA TGTGCCAGCTCACCAGAATCGGGACTAGCGGGAGGGCCGTCAGATACGCAGTATTTT.

This clonotype was seen repeatedly, ten times or more. The rearrangement links TRBV3-1 to TRBJ1-1, with 9 bases lining up with TRBD1. Germline V gene data show CDR1 as LGHDT and CDR2 as YNNKEL (reference sequence). Trimming removed 4 bases from V and 10 bases from J; junction bases left unmatched: 4. The CDR3 is made up of 12 amino acids. The CDR3 spells CASSLQQGAAFF. Written as DNA, the CDR3 is TGTGCCAGCAGCCTTCAACAGGGGGCAGCTTTCTTT.

V gene TRBV4-1 combines with J gene TRBJ1-1; a possible D gene is TRBD1 (5 bases). This CDR3 is built from 15 residues. Germline CDR1 and CDR2: MGHRA and YSYEKL. Trimming removed 3 bases from V and 0 bases from J, with 11 bases in between. The chain's CDR3 is CASSQAEGLNTEAFF. In DNA, the CDR3 is TGCGCCAGCAGCCAGGCAGAGGGGCTGAACACTGAAGCTTTCTTT.

This clonotype was found many times. J is TRBJ1-1 and V is TRBV30; D perhaps matches TRBD1 (6 bases). Deletions cut 5 bases from V and 6 bases from J, with 13 bases between. The CDR3 has 12 amino acids. Per germline, CDR1 GTSNPN and CDR2 SVGIG (reference sequence). The CDR3 spells CAWGAGQPEAFF. CDR3 nucleotide sequence: TGTGCCTGGGGGGCTGGACAGCCTGAAGCTTTCTTT.

This clonotype was counted between two and nine times. This sequence joins TRBV4-1 and TRBJ2-1, with 13 positions matching TRBD2. CDR1 and CDR2 from the germline V gene are MGHRA and YSYEKL. There are 16 residues in the CDR3. The V and J ends lost 1 base and 9 bases, in that order; junction bases with no gene match: 6. The CDR3 here is CASSQGGLAGEVEQFF. CDR3 in DNA: TGCGCCAGCAGCCAAGGAGGACTAGCGGGAGAGGTTGAGCAGTTCTTC.

This clonotype came up a few times. The rearrangement links TRBV30 to TRBJ2-5; possible D gene TRBD2, 5 bases. The CDR3 totals 12 residues. The V and J ends lost 5 bases and 4 bases respectively, with 11 bases between them. Germline V gene lookup returns CDR1 GTSNPN and CDR2 SVGIG (reference sequence). The CDR3 loop reads CAWDLGGETQYF. The CDR3 nucleotides read TGTGCCTGGGACCTTGGAGGAGAGACCCAGTACTTC. Full variable domain (remainder filled in from reference TRBV30 and TRBJ2-5): SQTIHQWPATLVQPVGSPLSLECTVEGTSNPNLYWYRQAAGRGLQLLFYSVGIGQISSEVPQNLSASRPQDRQFILSSKKLLLSDSGFYLCAWDLGGETQYFGPGTRLLVL.

The chain combines TRBV20-1 with TRBJ2-7, with TRBD1 matching over 9 bases. CDR1 is DFQATT, CDR2 SNEGSKA, per germline (reference sequence). V lost 4 bases, J lost 3 bases, and 10 bases stayed unmatched. This CDR3 spans 15 amino acids. The CDR3 loop is CSATPAGQGNYEQYF. The CDR3 nucleotides read TGCAGTGCTACGCCCGCGGGACAGGGAAACTACGAGCAGTACTTC.